This entry lists 5 T cell receptor beta chains sequenced from one sample in a study of OX40 agonist ivuxolimab in advanced cancers. TCRdb's table, derived via immunoSEQ multiplex PCR, lists solely in-frame clones and lacks some. The sample holds roughly 92,000 clones, approximately 84% seen once. The sample was CD4+ or CD8+ T cells sorted from blood, taken in a trial of the OX40 agonist ivuxolimab. Source of these receptors: an adult with an advanced solid tumor such as melanoma, head and neck, liver or kidney cancer.

This chain connects TRBV2 to TRBJ1-5; weak D call: TRBD1 (6 bases). V lost 8 bases and J lost 3, with 14 bases in between. This CDR3 is built from 14 residues. Per the germline V gene, CDR1 is SNHLY and CDR2 is FYNNEI. CDR3 region: CASGPAGDNQPQHF. The DNA of the CDR3 is TGTGCCAGCGGCCCGGCAGGGGACAATCAGCCCCAGCATTTT.

Within the sample, this clone is large. V and J are TRBV11-1 and TRBJ2-7; D may be TRBD2 (6 bases). V was cut by 2 bases and J by 5 bases, with 7 bases left in between. The CDR3 sequence is 12 residues long. CDR1 is SGHAT and CDR2 is FQDESV in the germline V gene (reference sequence). CDR3 coding DNA: TGTGCCAGCAGCTTAAGGGAGGACGAGCAGTACTTC. Amino acid sequence: CASSLREDEQYF.

This rearrangement joins TRBV5-1 to TRBJ1-6; 7 bases are a match to TRBD1. V shed 0 bases, J shed 7 bases, and the junction held 7 bases outside the gene matches. Germline V gene data show CDR1 as SGHRS and CDR2 as YFSETQ. The CDR3 loop spans 16 amino acids. The CDR3 DNA sequence: TGCGCCAGCAGCTTGGCCTCGTCAGGGGGGAATTCACCCCTCCACTTT. It is translated as CASSLASSGGNSPLHF.

This chain links TRBV11-2 with TRBJ1-4; D remains unclear. Trimming pared 1 base from V and 8 bases from J, leaving 5 bases between. This CDR3 has 12 residues. Germline CDR1 is SGHAT and CDR2 is FQNNGV. CDR3 nucleotide sequence: TGTGCCAGCAGCTTAGCCTTCGAAAAACTGTTTTTT. Encoded protein: CASSLAFEKLFF.

This clone was seen a single time. This chain uses TRBV7-8 with TRBJ2-1; unclear D gene. With 1 base removed from V and 0 bases from J, the gap between germline ends came to 4 bases. The CDR3 runs 14 residues. CDR1 is SGHVS and CDR2 is FQNEAQ in the germline V gene. Here the CDR3 DNA reads TGTGCCAGCAGCTTAGACGCCTCCTACAATGAGCAGTTCTTC. It encodes CASSLDASYNEQFF.